Shown below are 23 T cell receptor beta chains from a single sample sequenced in a study of T cells in Graves' hyperthyroidism and ophthalmopathy. From RNA transcripts, TCR beta CDR3 regions were amplified. The HTBI primer set drove a first-round RT-PCR of the TCR CDR3. MiXCR, applied by TCRdb to the multiplex PCR reads, yields one record per CDR3 protein. The profile shows about 340,000 distinct CDR3 sequences, 15% to 20% of them singletons. Sequenced: blood. These receptors came from a woman aged 45-65 years with Graves' hyperthyroidism.

A note on this clonotype: This may be a read error, as it is one base from a much larger clone. The chain has TRBV20-1 and TRBJ2-7, with D possibly TRBD2 on 5 matching bases. CDR1 is DFQATT and CDR2 is SNEGSKA in the germline V gene (reference sequence). V was pared by 4 bases and J by 0 bases, with 13 bases between. This CDR3 is built from 14 residues. The CDR3 reads CSAKSGRSSYEQYV. The CDR3 DNA reads TGCAGTGCTAAAAGCGGTAGGAGCTCCTACGAGCAGTACGTC.

The sample holds many counts of this clonotype. The CDR3 reads CASSPRVSGTDTQYF. DNA of the CDR3: TGTGCCAGCAGCCCGAGGGTGTCCGGCACAGATACGCAGTATTTT. The J gene is TRBJ2-3, the V gene TRBV12-3 or TRBV12-4, with D possibly matching TRBD2 (5 bases). The CDR3 totals 15 residues. V gave up 6 bases and J gave up 1 base, with 14 bases separating them.

This clonotype was detected ten times or more. The V gene is TRBV2, the J gene TRBJ1-6, with unresolved D. Trimming took off 4 bases at V and 0 bases at J, with 7 bases between the two ends. In germline, CDR1 is SNHLY, CDR2 FYNNEI. The CDR3 contains 15 residues. CDR3: CASSGESSYNSPLHF. CDR3 coding DNA: TGTGCCAGCAGTGGCGAGAGCTCCTATAATTCACCCCTCCACTTT.

This chain connects TRBV9 to TRBJ2-3; the D is unclear. Trimming left V 6 bases short and J 2 bases short, with 13 bases between. Germline V gene sequence: CDR1 SGDLS, CDR2 YYNGEE. This CDR3 has 14 amino acids. The CDR3 nucleotides read TGTGCCAGCATCTTTGGACGGACCACAGATACGCAGTATTTT. Translation: CASIFGRTTDTQYF.

This clonotype has only a few counts. The J gene is TRBJ1-1, the V gene TRBV12-3 or TRBV12-4, with 7 bases lining up with TRBD1. V lost 4 bases to trimming and J lost 5 bases; unmatched junction nucleotides: 7. This CDR3 has 14 residues. CDR3 protein: CASSSRQGGTEAFF. CDR3 nucleotides: TGTGCCAGCAGTTCCCGACAGGGAGGTACTGAAGCTTTCTTT.

The chain has TRBV28 and TRBJ1-1; no clear D. Trimming cost V 7 bases and J 3 bases, with 15 bases left between them. The CDR3 loop spans 14 amino acids. Germline CDR1 is MDHEN and CDR2 is SYDVKM. The CDR3 protein is CASTLGGEYTEAFF. In DNA, the CDR3 is TGTGCCAGCACCTTAGGAGGCGAATACACTGAAGCTTTCTTT.

This clonotype was picked up a small number of times. The chain links TRBV6-2 or TRBV6-3 to TRBJ1-2; D may be TRBD1 (5 bases). The CDR3 loop spans 15 amino acids. V shed 2 bases and J shed 3 bases, with 13 bases lying between them. Germline CDR1 is MNHEY and CDR2 is SVGEGT. The CDR3 protein is CASSYTDPGYYGYTF. The CDR3 DNA reads TGTGCCAGCAGTTACACAGACCCAGGGTACTATGGCTACACCTTC.

In its sample, this clonotype was seen many times. The CDR3 is CASSVRRGDTQYF. The CDR3 coding sequence is TGTGCCAGCAGCGTCAGGCGAGGGGATACGCAGTATTTT. The chain employs TRBV28 and TRBJ2-3; tentative D call: TRBD2 (5 bases). The V gene lost 6 bases and the J gene lost 6 bases, with 13 bases spanning the gap. The germline V gene encodes CDR1 MDHEN and CDR2 SYDVKM. The CDR3 covers 13 residues.

The chain combines TRBV19 with TRBJ2-2; 9 bases match TRBD1. CDR1 is LNHDA and CDR2 is SQIVND in the germline V gene (reference sequence). The trim removed 2 bases at V and 4 bases at J, leaving 5 bases unmatched. The CDR3 extends over 16 amino acids. The CDR3 nucleotides are TGTGCCAGTAGTATAACAGGGGGCGTGATCACCGGGGAGCTGTTTTTT. Amino acid sequence: CASSITGGVITGELFF.

The rearrangement joins TRBV19 to TRBJ2-7; 12 bases are a match to TRBD2. The V gene end was trimmed by 5 bases and the J gene end by 0 bases; junction bases not matched to a gene: 8. From germline, CDR1 is LNHDA and CDR2 SQIVND (reference sequence). The CDR3 is 17 residues long. Written as DNA, the CDR3 is TGTGCCAGTAGTCCTAGGACTAGCGGGATGAGCTCCTACGAGCAGTACTTC. Protein: CASSPRTSGMSSYEQYF.

The chain combines TRBV19 with TRBJ2-3; 10 nucleotides line up with TRBD1. Trimming took 9 bases from V and 6 from J; bases not matched to a gene: 9. The CDR3 runs 14 residues. The germline V gene has CDR1 LNHDA and CDR2 SQIVND (reference sequence). In DNA, the CDR3 is TGTGCCAGCAAGACCGGGACAGGGGTGGATACGCAGTATTTT. Translated: CASKTGTGVDTQYF.

This clonotype has just a few counts. The chain recombines TRBV6-5 with TRBJ2-6; possible D gene TRBD1, 6 bases. This CDR3 spans 16 amino acids. V lost 1 base and J lost 4, with 11 bases in between. Germline loops: CDR1 MNHEY, CDR2 SVGAGI. In nucleotides, the CDR3 is TGTGCCAGCAGTTACTTAACAGGGCGCGGGGCCAACGTCCTGACTTTC. It yields the protein CASSYLTGRGANVLTF.

This clonotype was counted ten times or more. This rearrangement joins TRBV3-1 to TRBJ2-5; 13 nucleotides agree with TRBD2. Germline CDR1 is LGHDT and CDR2 is YNNKEL (reference sequence). V lost 5 bases and J lost 3; bases outside the gene matches: 0. The CDR3 loop spans 14 amino acids. CDR3 region: CASSGLAGEETQYF. The CDR3, as DNA: TGTGCCAGCAGCGGACTAGCGGGGGAAGAGACCCAGTACTTC.

This clonotype was recorded a few times. The chain couples TRBV6-1 to TRBJ2-3; possible D gene TRBD2, 7 bases. V was pared by 6 bases and J by 2 bases, with 18 bases between. This CDR3 region has 16 residues. CDR1 is MNHNS, CDR2 SASEGT, per germline. The CDR3 region has the DNA TGTGCCAGCAGGGGGGGGGCTAACGCTTACACAGATACGCAGTATTTT. Protein product: CASRGGANAYTDTQYF.

The sample holds many counts of this clonotype. The chain employs TRBV7-2 and TRBJ2-5; 9 bases are shared with TRBD1. V gave up 4 bases and J gave up 1 base; unmatched junction bases: 7. CDR1 and CDR2 from the germline V gene are SGHTA and FQGNSA. The CDR3 is made up of 16 amino acids. CDR3 DNA: TGTGCCAGCAGCTCTTGGGGACAGGGATTCCAAGAGACCCAGTACTTC. It codes for CASSSWGQGFQETQYF.

V usage is TRBV6-1 and J usage is TRBJ1-5; D not resolved. Trimming shortened V by 3 bases and J by 5 bases, and 5 bases separated the two germline ends. The CDR3 spans 12 residues. The germline gives CDR1 MNHNS, CDR2 SASEGT. CDR3 amino acids: CASSESDQPQHF. CDR3 nucleotide sequence: TGTGCCAGCAGTGAGTCCGATCAGCCCCAGCATTTT.

The chain has TRBV11-2 and TRBJ2-3; D is unclear. Trimming shortened V by 5 bases and J by 7 bases, and 13 bases separated the two germline ends. The CDR3 length is 13 residues. CDR1 SGHAT and CDR2 FQNNGV come from the germline V gene. For the CDR3, the DNA is TGTGCCAGCAGCAATGTAGGACGTAATACGCAGTATTTT. It codes for CASSNVGRNTQYF. The entire variable domain, with the rest obtained from reference TRBV11-2 and TRBJ2-3, is as follows: EAGVAQSPRYKIIEKRQSVAFWCNPISGHATLYWYQQILGQGPKLLIQFQNNGVVDDSQLPKDRFSAERLKGVDSTLKIQPAKLEDSAVYLCASSNVGRNTQYFGPGTRLTVL.

The gene calls are TRBV9 and TRBJ2-3; 9 nucleotides align to TRBD2. The ends lost 0 bases at V and 3 bases at J; junction bases unmatched: 5. From germline, CDR1 is SGDLS and CDR2 YYNGEE. The CDR3 extends over 16 amino acids. Here the CDR3 DNA reads TGTGCCAGCAGCGTAGGATCTAGCGGGAAAACAGATACGCAGTATTTT. Translation gives CASSVGSSGKTDTQYF. Based on the CDR3 plus reference TRBV9 and TRBJ2-3, the full variable domain is DSGVTQTPKHLITATGQRVTLRCSPRSGDLSVYWYQQSLDQGLQFLIQYYNGEERAKGNILERFSAQQFPDLHSELNLSSLELGDSALYFCASSVGSSGKTDTQYFGPGTRLTVL.

A few counts support this clonotype. The CDR3 spells CASSFYPGELFF. The CDR3 nucleotides read TGCGCCAGCAGCTTTTACCCCGGGGAGCTGTTTTTT. The rearrangement uses TRBV5-1 and TRBJ2-2; no reliable D call. In germline, CDR1 is SGHRS, CDR2 YFSETQ. CDR3 size: 12 residues. The V and J ends lost 2 bases and 6 bases respectively, with 5 bases between them.

This clonotype was recorded a few times. The chain links TRBV12-5 to TRBJ2-7, with 9 bases fitting TRBD2. Germline V gene data show CDR1 as LGHNT and CDR2 as FRNRAP. The CDR3 runs to 14 residues. After removal of 7 bases from V and 3 bases from J, the junction contained 7 bases not matched to a gene. CDR3 DNA: TGTGCTAGTGCCCCGGGCGGGAGGGACTACGAGCAGTACTTC. The encoded protein is CASAPGGRDYEQYF.

This clonotype occurred many times. This chain joins TRBV28 and TRBJ2-7; TRBD2 aligns across 8 bases. Trimming took 5 bases from V and 0 from J; bases not matched to a gene: 6. Per germline, CDR1 MDHEN and CDR2 SYDVKM. The CDR3 extends over 15 amino acids. The chain's CDR3 is CASSVSGILSYEQYF. The CDR3 DNA reads as TGTGCCAGCAGTGTTAGCGGGATTCTCTCCTACGAGCAGTACTTC.

This clonotype was detected a few times. DNA of the CDR3: TGTGCCAGCAGCTTCGGACAGTACAATGAGCAGTTCTTC. Translated: CASSFGQYNEQFF. This chain connects TRBV3-1 to TRBJ2-1; weak D call: TRBD1 (6 bases). Germline values: CDR1 LGHDT, CDR2 YNNKEL (reference sequence). The V end was cut by 5 bases, the J end by 4 bases, with 9 bases between. The CDR3 consists of 13 residues.

The genes are TRBV7-3 and TRBJ1-6; no definite D call. CDR1 SGHTA and CDR2 FQGTGA come from the germline V gene. Trimming pared 5 bases from V and 7 bases from J, leaving 9 bases between. CDR3 length equals 13 residues. In DNA, the CDR3 is TGTGCCAGCAGCGGAGATATCAATTCACCCCTCCACTTT. Translation: CASSGDINSPLHF.